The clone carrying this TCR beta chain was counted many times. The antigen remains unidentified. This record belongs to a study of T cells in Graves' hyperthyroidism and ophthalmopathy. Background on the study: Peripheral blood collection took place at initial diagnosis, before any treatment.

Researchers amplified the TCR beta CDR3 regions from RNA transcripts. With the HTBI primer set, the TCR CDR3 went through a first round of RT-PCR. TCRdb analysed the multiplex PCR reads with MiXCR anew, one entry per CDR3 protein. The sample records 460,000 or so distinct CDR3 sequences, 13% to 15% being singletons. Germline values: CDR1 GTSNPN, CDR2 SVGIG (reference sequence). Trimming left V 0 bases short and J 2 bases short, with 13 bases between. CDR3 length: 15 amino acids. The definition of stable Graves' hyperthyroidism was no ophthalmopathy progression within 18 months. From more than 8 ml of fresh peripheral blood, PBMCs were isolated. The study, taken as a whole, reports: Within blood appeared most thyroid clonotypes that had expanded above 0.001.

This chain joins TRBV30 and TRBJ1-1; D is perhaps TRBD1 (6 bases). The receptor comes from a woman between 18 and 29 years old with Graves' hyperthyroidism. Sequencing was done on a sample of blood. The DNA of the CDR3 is TGTGCCTGGAGTGTACGGGGGCTTGCCAACACTGAAGCTTTCTTT. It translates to CAWSVRGLANTEAFF.